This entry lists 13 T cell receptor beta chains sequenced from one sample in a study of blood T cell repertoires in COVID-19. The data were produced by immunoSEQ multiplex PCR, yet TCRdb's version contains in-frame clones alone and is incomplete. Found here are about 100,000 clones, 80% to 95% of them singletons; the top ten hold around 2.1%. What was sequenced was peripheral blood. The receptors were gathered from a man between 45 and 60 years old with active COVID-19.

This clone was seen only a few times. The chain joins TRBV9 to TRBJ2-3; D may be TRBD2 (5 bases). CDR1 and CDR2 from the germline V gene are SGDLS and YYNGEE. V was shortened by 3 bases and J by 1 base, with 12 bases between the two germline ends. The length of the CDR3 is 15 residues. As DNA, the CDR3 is TGTGCCAGCAGCGGCGGGTCTTGGGGCACAGATACGCAGTATTTT. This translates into CASSGGSWGTDTQYF.

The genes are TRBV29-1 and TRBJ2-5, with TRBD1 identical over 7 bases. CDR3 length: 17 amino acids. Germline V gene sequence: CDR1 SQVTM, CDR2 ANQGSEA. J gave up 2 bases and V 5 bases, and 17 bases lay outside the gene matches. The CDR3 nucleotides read TGCAGCGTTAAATTGGGTAGGGGGCTAGGGCATCAAGAGACCCAGTACTTC. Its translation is CSVKLGRGLGHQETQYF.

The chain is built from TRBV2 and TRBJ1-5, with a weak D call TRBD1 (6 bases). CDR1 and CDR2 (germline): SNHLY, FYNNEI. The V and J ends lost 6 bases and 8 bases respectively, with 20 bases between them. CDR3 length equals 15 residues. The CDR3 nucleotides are TGTGCCAGCAGCGGAGACAGGCCTGTCTGGAAGCCCCAGCATTTT. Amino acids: CASSGDRPVWKPQHF.

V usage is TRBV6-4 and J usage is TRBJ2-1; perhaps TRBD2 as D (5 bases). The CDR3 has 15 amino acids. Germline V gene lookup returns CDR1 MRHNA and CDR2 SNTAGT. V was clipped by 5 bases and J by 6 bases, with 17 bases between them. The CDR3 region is CASSTRSFAGNEQFF. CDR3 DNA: TGTGCCAGCAGTACCCGGTCGTTCGCGGGCAATGAGCAGTTCTTC.

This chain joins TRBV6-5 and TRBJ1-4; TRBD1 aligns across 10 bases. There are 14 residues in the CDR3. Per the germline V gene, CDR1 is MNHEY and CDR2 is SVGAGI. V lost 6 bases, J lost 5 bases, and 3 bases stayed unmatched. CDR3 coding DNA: TGTGCCAGCAGGCTGGGACAGGGGAATGAAAAACTGTTTTTT. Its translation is CASRLGQGNEKLFF.

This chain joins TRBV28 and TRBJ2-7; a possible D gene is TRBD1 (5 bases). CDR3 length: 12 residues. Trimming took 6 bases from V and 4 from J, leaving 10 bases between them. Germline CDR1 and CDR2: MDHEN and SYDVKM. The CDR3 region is CASRKTGYEQYF. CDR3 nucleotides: TGTGCCAGCAGGAAAACAGGATACGAGCAGTACTTC.

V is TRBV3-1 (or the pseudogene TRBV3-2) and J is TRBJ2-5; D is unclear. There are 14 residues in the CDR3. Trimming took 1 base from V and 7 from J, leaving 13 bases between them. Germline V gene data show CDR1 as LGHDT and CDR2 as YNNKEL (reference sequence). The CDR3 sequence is CASSQVIQFGTQYF. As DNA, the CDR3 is TGTGCCAGCAGCCAAGTAATCCAGTTTGGGACCCAGTACTTC.

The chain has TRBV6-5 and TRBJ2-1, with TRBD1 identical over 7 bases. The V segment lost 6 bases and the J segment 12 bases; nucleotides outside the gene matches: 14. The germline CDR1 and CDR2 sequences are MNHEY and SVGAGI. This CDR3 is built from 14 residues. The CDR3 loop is CASSRDRDARGQFF. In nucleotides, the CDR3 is TGTGCCAGCAGCCGGGACAGAGATGCTAGGGGGCAGTTCTTC.

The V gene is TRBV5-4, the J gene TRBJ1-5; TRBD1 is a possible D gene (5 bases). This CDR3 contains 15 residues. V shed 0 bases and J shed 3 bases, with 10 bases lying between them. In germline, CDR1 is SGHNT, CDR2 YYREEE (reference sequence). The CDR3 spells CASSLEAGPNQPQHF. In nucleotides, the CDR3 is TGTGCCAGCAGCTTGGAGGCAGGGCCCAATCAGCCCCAGCATTTT.

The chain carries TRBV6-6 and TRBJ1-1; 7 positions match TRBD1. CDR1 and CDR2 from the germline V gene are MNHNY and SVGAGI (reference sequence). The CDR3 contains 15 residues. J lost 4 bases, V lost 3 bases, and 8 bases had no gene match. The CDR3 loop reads CASSYNPGTATEAFF. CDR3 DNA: TGTGCCAGCAGTTATAACCCAGGGACAGCCACTGAAGCTTTCTTT.

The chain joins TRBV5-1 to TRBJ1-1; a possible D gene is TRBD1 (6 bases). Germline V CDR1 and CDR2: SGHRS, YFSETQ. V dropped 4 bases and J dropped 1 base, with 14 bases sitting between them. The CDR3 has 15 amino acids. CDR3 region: CASSVDSLRNTEAFF. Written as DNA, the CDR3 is TGCGCCAGCAGCGTGGACAGTTTACGGAACACTGAAGCTTTCTTT.

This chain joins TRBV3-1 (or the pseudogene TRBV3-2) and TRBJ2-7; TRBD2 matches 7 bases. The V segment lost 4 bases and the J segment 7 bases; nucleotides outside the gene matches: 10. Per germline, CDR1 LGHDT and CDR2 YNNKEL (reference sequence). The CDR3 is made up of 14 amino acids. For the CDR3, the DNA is TGTGCCAGCAGCCCCGGGACCATGGGGGGGGAGCAGTACTTC. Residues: CASSPGTMGGEQYF.

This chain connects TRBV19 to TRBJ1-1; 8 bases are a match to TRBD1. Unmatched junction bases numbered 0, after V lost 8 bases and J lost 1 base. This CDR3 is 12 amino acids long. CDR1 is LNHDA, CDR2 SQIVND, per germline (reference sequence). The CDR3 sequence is CASGQGNTEAFF. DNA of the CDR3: TGTGCCAGTGGACAGGGGAACACTGAAGCTTTCTTT.